What follows describes a single T cell receptor beta chain. The data stem from a study of blood T cell repertoires in COVID-19. As for the study in general: The samples span acute and convalescent COVID-19 from the United States, Italy and Spain. The cDNA or gDNA used as material had been derived from T cells, B-cell-depleted T cells, or PBMCs.

CDR3 length: 15 amino acids. The V gene end was trimmed by 6 bases and the J gene end by 5 bases; junction bases not matched to a gene: 9. Germline V gene lookup returns CDR1 MDHEN and CDR2 SYDVKM. As processed by the authors: Amplification with reference gene primers provided the estimates of nucleated cell counts. Libraries were prepared by immunoSEQ multiplex PCR; TCRdb keeps only in-frame clonotypes and omits some of them. V and J calls and clone size are copied from that table; D and trimming were computed from the DNA. The table has approximately 140,000 clones, 85% to 90% seen once; the top ten hold less than 20%.

This clonotype was obtained from a man aged 45 to 65 with active or convalescent COVID-19. Sequenced sample: peripheral blood. The J gene is TRBJ2-5, the V gene TRBV28; 10 bases fit TRBD1. The CDR3 bases are TGTGCCAGCAGCCTGGACAGGGGGGTTGGGGAGACCCAGTACTTC. As protein: CASSLDRGVGETQYF.